These 18 T cell receptor beta chains share one sample of origin, sequenced in a study of T cells in Graves' hyperthyroidism and ophthalmopathy. Amplified regions were TCR beta CDR3 sequences from RNA transcripts. Researchers ran a first-round RT-PCR on the TCR CDR3 using the HTBI primer set. TCRdb ran MiXCR on the multiplex PCR reads and lists one entry per CDR3 protein. The sample lists some 770,000 distinct CDR3 sequences, 16% occurring once. Material: blood. These receptors all come from a young man with Graves' hyperthyroidism.

There are many counts of this clonotype. This sequence joins TRBV12-3 or TRBV12-4 and TRBJ2-7, with 9 bases lining up with TRBD2. V shed 1 base, J shed 4 bases, and the junction held 5 bases outside the gene matches. The CDR3 consists of 15 residues. Here the CDR3 reads CASSLGASGIYEQYF. The CDR3 coding sequence is TGTGCCAGCAGTTTAGGGGCTAGCGGGATTTACGAGCAGTACTTC.

V is TRBV29-1 and J is TRBJ1-1; D not certain. The V gene lost 8 bases and the J gene lost 8 bases, with 12 bases spanning the gap. CDR3 length equals 10 residues. The germline V gene has CDR1 SQVTM and CDR2 ANQGSEA. For the CDR3, the DNA is TGCAGCCCGGCGGCGGGGGAAGCTTTCTTT. It codes for CSPAAGEAFF.

This clonotype has only a few counts. The chain links TRBV20-1 to TRBJ2-2; 7 bases match TRBD2. This CDR3 is built from 18 residues. CDR1 is DFQATT, CDR2 SNEGSKA, per germline (reference sequence). Trimming took 1 base from V and 0 from J; bases not matched to a gene: 11. CDR3 nucleotide sequence: TGCAGTGCTAGAGCCTATCGGAGGCGGGAGACGAACACCGGGGAGCTGTTTTTT. It encodes CSARAYRRRETNTGELFF.

In its sample, this clonotype was seen many times. For the CDR3, the DNA is TGTGCCAGCAGCCCCGGGACTAGCGGGAGGTACTACGAGCAGTACTTC. It specifies CASSPGTSGRYYEQYF. The chain combines TRBV7-9 with TRBJ2-7, with TRBD2 identical over 15 bases. The germline V gene has CDR1 SEHNR and CDR2 FQNEAQ (reference sequence). V dropped 5 bases and J dropped 3; count of bases not matched to a gene: 5. The CDR3 has 16 amino acids.

Regarding this clonotype: It may be a read error: a sequence one base away is much more abundant. This chain uses TRBV6-1 with TRBJ2-1; the match to TRBD2 covers 15 bases. V gave up 6 bases and J gave up 6 bases; unmatched junction bases: 3. CDR3 size: 15 residues. Germline CDR1 reads MNHNS; CDR2 reads SASEGT. This CDR3 reads CASRPGLAGGNEQFF. DNA for the CDR3: TGTGCCAGCAGGCCGGGACTAGCGGGAGGCAATGAGCAGTTCTTC.

This clonotype was picked up many times. The rearrangement joins TRBV20-1 to TRBJ2-3; 10 nucleotides align to TRBD1. This CDR3 has 14 amino acids. V dropped 5 bases and J dropped 3; count of bases not matched to a gene: 5. Germline V lookup: CDR1 DFQATT, CDR2 SNEGSKA (reference sequence). The CDR3 protein is CSADRGRVTDTQYF. For the CDR3, the DNA is TGCAGTGCTGACAGGGGGCGGGTGACAGATACGCAGTATTTT.

The chain carries TRBV20-1 and TRBJ2-6; tentatively, D is TRBD1 (6 bases). Germline V CDR1 and CDR2: DFQATT, SNEGSKA (reference sequence). Between the trimmed V and J ends, which lost 3 bases and 4 bases, there was a span of 16 bases. The CDR3 is 16 amino acids. The CDR3 is CSARRRGGSGANVLTF. Written as DNA, the CDR3 is TGCAGTGCTAGGAGGAGAGGGGGTTCCGGGGCCAACGTCCTGACTTTC.

This chain joins TRBV9 and TRBJ2-7, with TRBD1 matching 7 bases. This CDR3 contains 16 residues. Germline trimming cut 2 bases from V and 0 bases from J; bases unmatched to any gene: 8. Germline CDR1 reads SGDLS; CDR2 reads YYNGEE. The CDR3 loop is CASSVEGTALSYEQYF. CDR3 DNA: TGTGCCAGCAGCGTGGAAGGGACAGCCCTCTCCTACGAGCAGTACTTC.

This clonotype was counted at least ten times. This chain connects TRBV28 to TRBJ2-3; D is unresolved. The V end lost 7 bases, the J end lost 3 bases, and 14 bases lay between the germline ends. The CDR3 contains 14 residues. CDR1 is MDHEN, CDR2 SYDVKM, per germline. CDR3 region: CASIDEFETDTQYF. Written as DNA, the CDR3 is TGTGCCAGCATAGACGAGTTCGAGACAGATACGCAGTATTTT.

This clonotype was detected many times. The V and J genes are TRBV5-1 and TRBJ2-1; TRBD2 might be the D (6 bases). V was pared by 0 bases and J by 10 bases, with 17 bases between. The CDR3 has 15 residues. Germline V gene sequence: CDR1 SGHRS, CDR2 YFSETQ. This CDR3 is CASSLEWEVAGEQFF. CDR3 nucleotides: TGCGCCAGCAGCTTGGAGTGGGAGGTCGCAGGGGAGCAGTTCTTC. Combining the CDR3 with reference TRBV5-1 and TRBJ2-1 gives the whole variable domain KAGVTQTPRYLIKTRGQQVTLSCSPISGHRSVSWYQQTPGQGLQFLFEYFSETQRNKGNFPGRFSGRQFSNSRSEMNVSTLELGDSALYLCASSLEWEVAGEQFFGPGTRLTVL.

The chain employs TRBV6-1 and TRBJ2-3, with D perhaps TRBD1 or TRBD2 (5 bases each). V lost 6 bases, J lost 5 bases, and 12 bases lay in between. The length of the CDR3 is 13 residues. Germline V gene sequence: CDR1 MNHNS, CDR2 SASEGT. CDR3 residues: CASSPGAQDTQYF. CDR3 bases: TGTGCCAGCAGCCCCGGGGCGCAAGATACGCAGTATTTT.

This clonotype was seen a handful of times. J is TRBJ1-4 and V is TRBV6-2 or TRBV6-3, with D possibly TRBD1 on 5 matching bases. V was shortened by 6 bases and J by 7 bases, with 18 bases between the two germline ends. This CDR3 is built from 15 residues. The germline V gene encodes CDR1 MNHEY and CDR2 SVGEGT. The chain's CDR3 is CASRDYRGGGEKLFF. The CDR3 DNA reads as TGTGCCAGCAGGGACTATAGGGGAGGAGGTGAAAAACTGTTTTTT.

This clonotype was seen more than once but under ten times. This rearrangement joins TRBV9 to TRBJ2-7; no clear D. With 3 bases removed from V and 3 bases from J, the gap between germline ends came to 10 bases. Germline V gene lookup returns CDR1 SGDLS and CDR2 YYNGEE. The CDR3 contains 13 residues. This chain's CDR3 is CASSATPYYEQYF. The CDR3, as DNA: TGTGCCAGCAGCGCAACCCCTTACTACGAGCAGTACTTC.

A few counts support this clonotype. The chain recombines TRBV20-1 with TRBJ1-4; a possible D gene is TRBD1 (5 bases). Trimming took off 0 bases at V and 8 bases at J, with 13 bases between the two ends. Germline CDR1 DFQATT, CDR2 SNEGSKA (reference sequence). This CDR3 region has 14 residues. In DNA form, the CDR3 reads TGCAGTGCTAGAGATACAAGGGGAGGAGAAAAACTGTTTTTT. Translation: CSARDTRGGEKLFF.

There are a few counts of this clonotype. V and J are TRBV9 and TRBJ1-5; D gene uncertain. The ends were cut back, 1 base at V and 2 bases at J, with 10 bases in the middle. This CDR3 is built from 15 residues. Germline V gives CDR1 SGDLS, CDR2 YYNGEE. The CDR3 DNA reads TGTGCCAGCAGCGTATCGGGCAGCGGCAATCAGCCCCAGCATTTT. Its translation is CASSVSGSGNQPQHF.

This clonotype was seen only a few times. The chain recombines TRBV18 with TRBJ1-2; D call uncertain. The germline V gene has CDR1 KGHSH and CDR2 LQKENI. Trimming left V 0 bases short and J 0 bases short, with 5 bases between. The CDR3 covers 14 residues. This CDR3 is CASSPPLANYGYTF. CDR3 DNA sequence: TGTGCCAGCTCACCACCTTTAGCTAACTATGGCTACACCTTC.

There are a few counts of this clonotype. The chain carries TRBV19 and TRBJ2-5; TRBD2 aligns across 7 bases. The CDR3 is 15 residues long. CDR1 LNHDA and CDR2 SQIVND come from the germline V gene (reference sequence). V shed 8 bases and J 5 bases; nucleotides not matched to a gene: 14. CDR3 region: CASPQPGLPMETQYF. DNA of the CDR3: TGTGCCAGTCCTCAGCCGGGACTACCTATGGAGACCCAGTACTTC.

The rearrangement uses TRBV6-1 and TRBJ2-1; D call uncertain. This CDR3 region has 11 residues. Germline values: CDR1 MNHNS, CDR2 SASEGT. Trimming took off 7 bases at V and 10 bases at J, with 11 bases between the two ends. CDR3 DNA: TGTGCCAGCAATGATCTCTCCGAGCAGTTCTTC. Protein product: CASNDLSEQFF.